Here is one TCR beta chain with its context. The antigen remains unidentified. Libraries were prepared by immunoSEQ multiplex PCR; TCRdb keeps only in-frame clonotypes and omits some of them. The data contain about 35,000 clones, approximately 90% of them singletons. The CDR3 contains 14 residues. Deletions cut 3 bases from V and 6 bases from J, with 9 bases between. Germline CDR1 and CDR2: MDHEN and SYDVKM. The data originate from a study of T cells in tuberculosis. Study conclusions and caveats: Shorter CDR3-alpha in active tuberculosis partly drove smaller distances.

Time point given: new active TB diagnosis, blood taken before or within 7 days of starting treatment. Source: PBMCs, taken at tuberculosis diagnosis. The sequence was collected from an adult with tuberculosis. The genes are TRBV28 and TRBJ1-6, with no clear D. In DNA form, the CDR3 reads TGTGCCAGCAGTTTTTTCAGTTCTAATTCACCCCTCCACTTT. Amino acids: CASSFFSSNSPLHF.